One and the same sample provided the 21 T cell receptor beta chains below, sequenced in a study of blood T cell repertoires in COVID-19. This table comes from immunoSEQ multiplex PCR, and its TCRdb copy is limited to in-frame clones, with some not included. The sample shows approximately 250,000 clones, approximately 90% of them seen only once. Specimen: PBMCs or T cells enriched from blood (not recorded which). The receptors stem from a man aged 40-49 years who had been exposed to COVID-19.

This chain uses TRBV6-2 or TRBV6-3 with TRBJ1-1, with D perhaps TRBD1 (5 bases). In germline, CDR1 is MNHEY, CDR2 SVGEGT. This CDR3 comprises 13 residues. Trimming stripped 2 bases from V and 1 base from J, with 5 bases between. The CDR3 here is CASSYGQNTEAFF. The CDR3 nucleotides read TGTGCCAGCAGTTACGGACAGAACACTGAAGCTTTCTTT.

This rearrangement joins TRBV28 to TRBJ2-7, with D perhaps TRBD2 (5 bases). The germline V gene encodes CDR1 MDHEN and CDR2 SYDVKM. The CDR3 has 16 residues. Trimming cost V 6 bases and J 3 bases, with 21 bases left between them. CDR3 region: CASSLGSGSANYEQYF. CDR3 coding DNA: TGTGCCAGCAGCCTAGGGAGTGGATCCGCCAACTACGAGCAGTACTTC.

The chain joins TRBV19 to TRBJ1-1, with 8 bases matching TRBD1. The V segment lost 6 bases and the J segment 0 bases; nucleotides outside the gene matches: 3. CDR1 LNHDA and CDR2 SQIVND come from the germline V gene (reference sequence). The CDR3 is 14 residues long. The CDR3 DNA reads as TGTGCCAGTAGAAGACAGGGGTTGAACACTGAAGCTTTCTTT. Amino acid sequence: CASRRQGLNTEAFF.

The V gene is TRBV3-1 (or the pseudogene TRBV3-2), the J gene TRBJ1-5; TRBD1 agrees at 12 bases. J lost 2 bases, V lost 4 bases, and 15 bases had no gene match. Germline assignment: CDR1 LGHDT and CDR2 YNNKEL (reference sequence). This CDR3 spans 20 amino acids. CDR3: CASSLTPGTGGAVGNQPQHF. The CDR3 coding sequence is TGTGCCAGCAGCCTAACACCTGGGACAGGGGGCGCGGTTGGCAATCAGCCCCAGCATTTT.

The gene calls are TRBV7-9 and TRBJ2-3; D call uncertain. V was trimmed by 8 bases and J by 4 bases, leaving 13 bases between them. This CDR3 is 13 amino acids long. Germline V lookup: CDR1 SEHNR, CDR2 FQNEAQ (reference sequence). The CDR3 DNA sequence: TGTGCCAGCCACAAAAGCGCCCCAGATACGCAGTATTTT. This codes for CASHKSAPDTQYF. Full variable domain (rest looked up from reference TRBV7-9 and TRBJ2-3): DTGVSQNPRHKITKRGQNVTFRCDPISEHNRLYWYRQTLGQGPEFLTYFQNEAQLEKSRLLSDRFSAERPKGSFSTLEIQRTEQGDSAMYLCASHKSAPDTQYFGPGTRLTVL.

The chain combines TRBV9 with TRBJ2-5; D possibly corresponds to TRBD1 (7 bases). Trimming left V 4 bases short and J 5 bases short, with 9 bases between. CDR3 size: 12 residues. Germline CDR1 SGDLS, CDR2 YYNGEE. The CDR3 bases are TGTGCCAGCAGCCCAGGGGGGGAGACCCAGTACTTC. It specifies CASSPGGETQYF. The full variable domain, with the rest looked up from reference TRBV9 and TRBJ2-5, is DSGVTQTPKHLITATGQRVTLRCSPRSGDLSVYWYQQSLDQGLQFLIQYYNGEERAKGNILERFSAQQFPDLHSELNLSSLELGDSALYFCASSPGGETQYFGPGTRLLVL.

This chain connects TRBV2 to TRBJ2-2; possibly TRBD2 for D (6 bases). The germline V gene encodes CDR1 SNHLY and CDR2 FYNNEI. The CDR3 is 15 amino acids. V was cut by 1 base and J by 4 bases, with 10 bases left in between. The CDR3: CASSEGLVGTGELFF. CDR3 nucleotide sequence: TGTGCCAGCAGTGAAGGACTAGTGGGCACCGGGGAGCTGTTTTTT.

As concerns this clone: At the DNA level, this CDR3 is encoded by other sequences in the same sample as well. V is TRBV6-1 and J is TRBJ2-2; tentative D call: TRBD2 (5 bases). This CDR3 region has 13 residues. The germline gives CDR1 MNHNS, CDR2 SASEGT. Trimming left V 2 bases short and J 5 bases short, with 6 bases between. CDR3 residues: CASSETGTGELFF. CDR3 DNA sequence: TGTGCCAGCAGTGAAACGGGGACCGGGGAGCTGTTTTTT.

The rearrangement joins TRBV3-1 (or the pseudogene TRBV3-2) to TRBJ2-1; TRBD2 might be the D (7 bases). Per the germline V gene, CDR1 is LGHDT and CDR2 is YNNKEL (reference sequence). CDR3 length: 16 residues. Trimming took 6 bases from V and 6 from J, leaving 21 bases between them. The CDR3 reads CASRGRGAHLGNEQFF. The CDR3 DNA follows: TGTGCCAGCAGGGGGAGGGGGGCACATTTAGGCAATGAGCAGTTCTTC.

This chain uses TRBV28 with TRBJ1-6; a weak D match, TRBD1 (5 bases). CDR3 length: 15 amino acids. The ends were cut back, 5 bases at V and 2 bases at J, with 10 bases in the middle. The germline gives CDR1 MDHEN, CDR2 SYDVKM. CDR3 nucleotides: TGTGCCAGCAGTCTCGACAGTACCTATAATTCACCCCTCCACTTT. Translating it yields CASSLDSTYNSPLHF.

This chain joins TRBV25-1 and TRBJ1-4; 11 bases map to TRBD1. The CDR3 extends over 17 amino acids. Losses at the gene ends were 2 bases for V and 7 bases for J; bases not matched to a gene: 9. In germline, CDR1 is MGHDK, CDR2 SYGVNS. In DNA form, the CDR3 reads TGTGCCAGCAGTGAACTGGACAGGGGGCTAGGGAGTGAAAAACTGTTTTTT. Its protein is CASSELDRGLGSEKLFF.

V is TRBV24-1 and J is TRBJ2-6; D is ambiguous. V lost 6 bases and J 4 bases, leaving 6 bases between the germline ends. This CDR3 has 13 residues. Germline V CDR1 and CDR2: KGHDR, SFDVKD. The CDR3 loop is CATSSRGANVLTF. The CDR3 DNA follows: TGTGCCACCAGTTCGCGGGGGGCCAACGTCCTGACTTTC.

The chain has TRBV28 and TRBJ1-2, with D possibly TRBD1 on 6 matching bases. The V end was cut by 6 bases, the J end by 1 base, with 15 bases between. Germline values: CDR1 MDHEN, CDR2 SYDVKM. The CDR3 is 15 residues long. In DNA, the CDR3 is TGTGCCAGCAGCCGAGGACAGCATTTTAACTATGGCTACACCTTC. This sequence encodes CASSRGQHFNYGYTF.

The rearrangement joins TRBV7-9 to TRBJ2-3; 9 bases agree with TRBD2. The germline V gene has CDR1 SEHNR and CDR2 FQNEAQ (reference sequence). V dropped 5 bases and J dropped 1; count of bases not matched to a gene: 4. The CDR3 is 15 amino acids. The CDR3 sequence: CASSQRTSGTDTQYF. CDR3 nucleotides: TGTGCCAGCAGCCAACGGACTAGCGGCACAGATACGCAGTATTTT.

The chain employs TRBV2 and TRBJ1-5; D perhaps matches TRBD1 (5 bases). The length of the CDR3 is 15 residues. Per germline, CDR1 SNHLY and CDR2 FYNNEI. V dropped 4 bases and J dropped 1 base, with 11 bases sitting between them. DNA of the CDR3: TGTGCCAGCAGTGGAGACAGCGCAAGCAATCAGCCCCAGCATTTT. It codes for CASSGDSASNQPQHF.

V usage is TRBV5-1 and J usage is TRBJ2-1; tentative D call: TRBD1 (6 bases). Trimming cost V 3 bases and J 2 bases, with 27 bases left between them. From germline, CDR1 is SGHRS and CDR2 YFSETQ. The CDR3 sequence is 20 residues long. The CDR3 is CASSSALRPGTPRPYNEQFF. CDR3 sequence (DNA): TGCGCCAGCAGCTCTGCCTTAAGACCCGGGACACCTAGGCCCTACAATGAGCAGTTCTTC.

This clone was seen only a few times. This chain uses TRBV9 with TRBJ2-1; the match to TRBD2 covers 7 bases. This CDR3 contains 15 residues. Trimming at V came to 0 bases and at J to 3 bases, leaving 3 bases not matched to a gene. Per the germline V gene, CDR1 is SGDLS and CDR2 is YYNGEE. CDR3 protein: CASSVEVAGYNEQFF. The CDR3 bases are TGTGCCAGCAGCGTAGAAGTAGCGGGCTACAATGAGCAGTTCTTC.

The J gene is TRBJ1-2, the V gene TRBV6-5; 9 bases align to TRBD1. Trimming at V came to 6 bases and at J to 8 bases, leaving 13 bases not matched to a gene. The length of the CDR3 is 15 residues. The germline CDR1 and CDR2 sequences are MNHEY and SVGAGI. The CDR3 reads CASSGIYTGGNGYTF. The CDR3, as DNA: TGTGCCAGCAGCGGAATCTATACAGGGGGCAACGGCTACACCTTC.

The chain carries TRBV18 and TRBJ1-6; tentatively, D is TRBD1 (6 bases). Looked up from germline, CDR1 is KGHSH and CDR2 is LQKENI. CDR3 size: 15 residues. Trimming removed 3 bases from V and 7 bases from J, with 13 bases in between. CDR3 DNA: TGTGCCAGCTCACCGACACAGGGTCGGAATTCACCCCTCCACTTT. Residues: CASSPTQGRNSPLHF.

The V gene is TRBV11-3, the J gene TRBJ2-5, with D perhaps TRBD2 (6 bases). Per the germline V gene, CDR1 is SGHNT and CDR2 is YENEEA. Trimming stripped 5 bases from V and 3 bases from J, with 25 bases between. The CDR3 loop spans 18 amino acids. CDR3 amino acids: CASSPIGIRGRLEETQYF. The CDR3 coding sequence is TGTGCCAGCAGCCCGATTGGAATTCGGGGCAGACTAGAAGAGACCCAGTACTTC.

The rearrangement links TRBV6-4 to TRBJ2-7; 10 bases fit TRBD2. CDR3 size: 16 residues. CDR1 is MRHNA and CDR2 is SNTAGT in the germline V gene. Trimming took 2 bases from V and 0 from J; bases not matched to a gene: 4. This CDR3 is CASSDPRLAGSYEQYF. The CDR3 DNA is TGTGCCAGCAGTGACCCGAGACTAGCGGGCTCCTACGAGCAGTACTTC.